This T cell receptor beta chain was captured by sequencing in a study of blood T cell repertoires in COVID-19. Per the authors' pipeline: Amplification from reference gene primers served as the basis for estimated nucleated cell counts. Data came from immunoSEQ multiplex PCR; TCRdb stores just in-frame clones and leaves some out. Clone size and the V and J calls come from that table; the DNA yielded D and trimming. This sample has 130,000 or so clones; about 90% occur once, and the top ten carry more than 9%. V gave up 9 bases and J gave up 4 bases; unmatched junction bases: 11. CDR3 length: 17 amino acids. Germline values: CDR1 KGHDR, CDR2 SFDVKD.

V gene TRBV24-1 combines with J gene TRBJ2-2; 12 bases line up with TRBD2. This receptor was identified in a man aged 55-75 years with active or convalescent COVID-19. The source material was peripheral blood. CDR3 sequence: CATATSGRGSSTGELFF. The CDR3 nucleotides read TGTGCCACCGCGACTAGCGGGAGAGGGTCGAGCACCGGGGAGCTGTTTTTT.